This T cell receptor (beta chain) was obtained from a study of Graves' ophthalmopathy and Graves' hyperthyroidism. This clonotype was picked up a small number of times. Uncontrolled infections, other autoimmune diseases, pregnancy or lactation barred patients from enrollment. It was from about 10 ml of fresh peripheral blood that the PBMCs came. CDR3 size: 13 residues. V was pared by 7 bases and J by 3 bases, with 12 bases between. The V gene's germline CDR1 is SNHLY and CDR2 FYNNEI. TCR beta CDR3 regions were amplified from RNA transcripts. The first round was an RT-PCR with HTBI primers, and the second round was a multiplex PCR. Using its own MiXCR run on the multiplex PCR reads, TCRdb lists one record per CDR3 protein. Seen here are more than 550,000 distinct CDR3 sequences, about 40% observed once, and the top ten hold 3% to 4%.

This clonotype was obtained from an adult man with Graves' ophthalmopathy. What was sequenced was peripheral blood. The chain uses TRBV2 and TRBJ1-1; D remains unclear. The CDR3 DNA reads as TGTGCCAGCAAAGAGGGTCGGTACACTGAAGCTTTCTTT. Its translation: CASKEGRYTEAFF.